Below, 18 T cell receptor beta chains from the same sample are listed, as sequenced in a study of blood T cells in healthy people across ages. Then a second PCR, running about 6 to 12 cycles, was carried out with a sample-barcoded 5' primer and a J-beta primer mix. TCRdb reanalysed the 5' RACE reads using MiXCR and keeps one entry per CDR3 protein. The table has under 2,000,000 distinct CDR3 sequences, roughly 50% seen once. Material for sequencing was blood. The source is a middle-aged woman in good health.

The rearrangement links TRBV11-3 to TRBJ1-2; no firm D call. CDR3 length equals 15 residues. The germline V gene has CDR1 SGHNT and CDR2 YENEEA. Trimming pared 0 bases from V and 0 bases from J, leaving 8 bases between. The CDR3 DNA reads as TGTGCCAGCAGCTTAGATCCCGATTCTAACTATGGCTACACCTTC. Its translation is CASSLDPDSNYGYTF. The variable domain in full, with the rest retrieved from reference TRBV11-3 and TRBJ1-2, is EAGVVQSPRYKIIEKKQPVAFWCNPISGHNTLYWYLQNLGQGPELLIRYENEEAVDDSQLPKDRFSAERLKGVDSTLKIQPAELGDSAVYLCASSLDPDSNYGYTFGSGTRLTVV.

This clonotype was recorded once. V is TRBV7-2 and J is TRBJ2-1; 8 bases map to TRBD2. The CDR3 loop spans 15 amino acids. The germline V gene has CDR1 SGHTA and CDR2 FQGNSA. J was trimmed by 12 bases and V by 1 base; bases with no gene match: 11. CDR3 protein: CASSLGVSGARGQFF. The CDR3 DNA follows: TGTGCCAGCAGCTTAGGGGTTAGCGGGGCTCGGGGGCAGTTCTTC. Full variable domain (remainder filled in from reference TRBV7-2 and TRBJ2-1): GAGVSQSPSNKVTEKGKDVELRCDPISGHTALYWYRQSLGQGLEFLIYFQGNSAPDKSGLPSDRFSAERTGGSVSTLTIQRTQQEDSAVYLCASSLGVSGARGQFFGPGTRLTVL.

The chain links TRBV12-5 to TRBJ2-1, with D possibly matching TRBD1 (5 bases). Germline-derived CDR1 and CDR2 are LGHNT and FRNRAP. There are 12 residues in the CDR3. Trimming removed 5 bases from V and 12 bases from J, with 14 bases in between. The CDR3 region has the DNA TGTGCTAGTGGTCCCGGCTGGGGCGGGCAGTTCTTC. Protein sequence: CASGPGWGGQFF. Supplemented by reference TRBV12-5 and TRBJ2-1, the full variable domain reads DARVTQTPRHKVTEMGQEVTMRCQPILGHNTVFWYRQTMMQGLELLAYFRNRAPLDDSGMPKDRFSAEMPDATLATLKIQPSEPRDSAVYFCASGPGWGGQFFGPGTRLTVL.

V is TRBV4-3 and J is TRBJ2-7; TRBD1 or TRBD2 may be the D gene (5 bases each). Per the germline V gene, CDR1 is LGHNA and CDR2 is YSLEER. V was trimmed by 6 bases and J by 2 bases, leaving 17 bases between them. CDR3 size: 15 residues. The CDR3 nucleotides read TGCGCCAGCAGTTGGTCGGGGCAGGACACCTACGAGCAGTACTTC. Residues: CASSWSGQDTYEQYF.

This clonotype appeared once. V usage is TRBV12-3 or TRBV12-4 and J usage is TRBJ2-4; D ambiguous. The CDR3 consists of 12 residues. Trimming cost V 6 bases and J 7 bases, with 10 bases left between them. CDR3 loop: CASSMNGNIQYF. In nucleotides, the CDR3 is TGTGCCAGCAGCATGAACGGTAACATTCAGTACTTC.

The genes are TRBV7-8 and TRBJ2-3, with TRBD2 matching 8 bases. Losses at the gene ends were 1 base for V and 6 bases for J; bases not matched to a gene: 18. The CDR3 runs 19 residues. Germline lookup yields CDR1 SGHVS and CDR2 FQNEAQ. Here the CDR3 DNA reads TGTGCCAGCAGCTTAGTTGGATTAAGGCAGCGGGGGACGCCCGATACGCAGTATTTT. This codes for CASSLVGLRQRGTPDTQYF.

This rearrangement joins TRBV13 to TRBJ2-2; 8 bases line up with TRBD1. V shed 4 bases and J 4 bases; nucleotides not matched to a gene: 8. CDR1 and CDR2 (germline): PRHDT, FYEKMQ (reference sequence). This CDR3 spans 16 amino acids. The CDR3 protein is CASSSYRTGITGELFF. CDR3 sequence (DNA): TGTGCCAGCAGCTCCTATCGGACAGGGATCACCGGGGAGCTGTTTTTT.

The V gene is TRBV28, the J gene TRBJ1-2; D not certain. Trimming left V 6 bases short and J 2 bases short, with 10 bases between. CDR3 length: 13 residues. Per the germline V gene, CDR1 is MDHEN and CDR2 is SYDVKM. CDR3 sequence (DNA): TGTGCCAGCAGCGGGCCGGGGAACTATGGCTACACCTTC. Amino acid sequence: CASSGPGNYGYTF.

A few counts support this clonotype. J is TRBJ2-7 and V is TRBV6-2 or TRBV6-3; 10 nucleotides line up with TRBD1. The length of the CDR3 is 13 residues. Trimming removed 7 bases from V and 2 bases from J; junction bases left unmatched: 2. Germline values: CDR1 MNHEY, CDR2 SVGEGT. This CDR3 is CASKGQGAYEQYF. As DNA, the CDR3 is TGTGCCAGCAAAGGACAGGGGGCCTACGAGCAGTACTTC.

V is TRBV20-1 and J is TRBJ2-5; 8 bases agree with TRBD1. The CDR3 covers 16 residues. CDR1 and CDR2 (germline): DFQATT, SNEGSKA (reference sequence). The V gene end was trimmed by 0 bases and the J gene end by 4 bases; junction bases not matched to a gene: 10. The CDR3 DNA follows: TGCAGTGCTAGAGATCAAACACAGGGGGTATCAGAGACCCAGTACTTC. Translating it yields CSARDQTQGVSETQYF.

The CDR3 spells CASSFRAGTGPQETQYF. The CDR3 nucleotides are TGTGCCAGCAGTTTCCGGGCCGGGACAGGGCCCCAAGAGACCCAGTACTTC. The chain carries TRBV12-3 or TRBV12-4 and TRBJ2-5; 9 positions match TRBD1. There are 17 residues in the CDR3. Trimming removed 3 bases from V and 1 base from J; junction bases left unmatched: 9.

CDR3 sequence: CASSLERSVYEQYF. CDR3 bases: TGTGCCAGCAGCTTAGAAAGGTCCGTCTACGAGCAGTACTTC. The chain is built from TRBV7-9 and TRBJ2-7; no reliable D call. Germline CDR1 is SEHNR and CDR2 is FQNEAQ (reference sequence). This CDR3 has 14 amino acids. Deletions cut 1 base from V and 3 bases from J, with 10 bases between. Together with reference TRBV7-9 and TRBJ2-7, the CDR3 gives the full variable domain: DTGVSQNPRHKITKRGQNVTFRCDPISEHNRLYWYRQTLGQGPEFLTYFQNEAQLEKSRLLSDRFSAERPKGSFSTLEIQRTEQGDSAMYLCASSLERSVYEQYFGPGTRLTVT.

The chain couples TRBV5-1 to TRBJ1-1; no clear D. Trimming took 6 bases from V and 3 from J, leaving 6 bases between them. The CDR3 is made up of 11 amino acids. CDR1 SGHRS and CDR2 YFSETQ come from the germline V gene. CDR3 sequence: CASNSDTEAFF. DNA for the CDR3: TGCGCCAGCAACTCGGACACTGAAGCTTTCTTT.

This clonotype appeared a single time. The rearrangement uses TRBV6-2 or TRBV6-3 and TRBJ2-5; D is unresolved. Near its end, the DNA agrees better with TRBJ2-7, so the J call may be wrong. CDR3 size: 14 residues. Looked up from germline, CDR1 is MNHEY and CDR2 is SVGEGT. CDR3 in DNA: TGTGCCAGCAGTATCTCCGGGTCCGGGTACGAGCAGTACTTC. Its translation is CASSISGSGYEQYF.

This chain uses TRBV3-2 with TRBJ2-4. The DNA end favors TRBJ2-7, so the J call may be wrong. TRBV3-2 constitutes a pseudogene. The CDR3 extends over 10 amino acids. The CDR3 DNA reads TGTGGCGGCGGAACCTACGAGCAGTACTTC. Encoded protein: CGGGTYEQYF.

The rearrangement uses TRBV10-3 and TRBJ1-2; 7 bases fit TRBD1. CDR3 length: 15 amino acids. Germline CDR1 reads ENHRY; CDR2 reads SYGVKD. The ends lost 2 bases at V and 4 bases at J; junction bases unmatched: 7. Here the CDR3 reads CAISEEGAALYGYTF. The CDR3 DNA is TGTGCCATCAGTGAGGAGGGGGCCGCCCTCTATGGCTACACCTTC.

This rearrangement joins TRBV28 to TRBJ1-6, with TRBD1 identical over 8 bases. After removal of 3 bases from V and 6 bases from J, the junction contained 4 bases not matched to a gene. The CDR3 sequence is 15 residues long. Germline-derived CDR1 and CDR2 are MDHEN and SYDVKM. The CDR3: CASSFRGPSNSPLHF. Here the CDR3 DNA reads TGTGCCAGCAGTTTCAGGGGGCCGAGTAATTCACCCCTCCACTTT.

The chain employs TRBV7-9 and TRBJ2-3, with TRBD2 matching 7 bases. Germline values: CDR1 SEHNR, CDR2 FQNEAQ (reference sequence). The CDR3 has 16 amino acids. After removal of 5 bases from V and 3 bases from J, the junction contained 11 bases not matched to a gene. The CDR3, as DNA: TGTGCCAGCAGCCCGGGACTCTTGGGGGGGACAGATACGCAGTATTTT. Its translation: CASSPGLLGGTDTQYF.